Listed below are T cell receptor beta chains from one sample, sequenced in a study of cytomegalovirus exposure and HLA in healthy donors. Produced via immunoSEQ multiplex PCR; TCRdb's table is partial and in-frame only. Recorded for this sample: under 250,000 clones. What was sequenced was PBMCs. The source of these receptors is a girl aged 2 to 10 in good health and CMV-seropositive. The CDR3 runs from the conserved cysteine through the conserved F or W. Fields, in order: V gene, D gene, J gene, CDR3 DNA, CDR3 protein. D genes are given only for firm matches.

V: TRBV28
D: -
J: TRBJ2-7
DNA: TGTGCCAGCAGAGGGATCGGACAGTCTTCCTACGAGCAGTACTTC
CDR3: CASRGIGQSSYEQYF

V: TRBV7-9
D: TRBD1
J: TRBJ1-2
DNA: TGTGCCAGCAGCATCGGGACAGGGGGCGCAGGGTATGGCTACACCTTC
CDR3: CASSIGTGGAGYGYTF

V: TRBV10-2
D: TRBD2
J: TRBJ2-7
DNA: TGCGCCAGCAGTGATCATGTTGGCGTTGTAGCGGGAGGTCCTGTGGCCACCTACGAGCAGTACTTC
CDR3: CASSDHVGVVAGGPVATYEQYF

V: TRBV5-1
D: TRBD1
J: TRBJ1-3
DNA: TGCGCCAGCAGCCCGGGACAGGGGAGATCTACTGGAAACACCATATATTTT
CDR3: CASSPGQGRSTGNTIYF

V: TRBV6-5
D: TRBD2
J: TRBJ2-5
DNA: TGTGCCAGCAGTTACTCTACGGGGGGGGAGACCCAGTACTTC
CDR3: CASSYSTGGETQYF

V: TRBV29-1
D: TRBD1
J: TRBJ1-4
DNA: TGCAGCGTTGAAATTGCCGGGACAGGGAATGAAAAACTGTTTTTT
CDR3: CSVEIAGTGNEKLFF

V: TRBV5-1
D: TRBD1
J: TRBJ2-5
DNA: TGCGCCAGCAGCTTGACAGGGGGCGAGGACGGGACCCAGTACTTC
CDR3: CASSLTGGEDGTQYF

V: TRBV11-2
D: -
J: TRBJ2-7
DNA: TGTGCCAGCAGCTCCGGGACTTCCTACGAGCAGTACTTC
CDR3: CASSSGTSYEQYF

V: TRBV10-1
D: TRBD1
J: TRBJ1-1
DNA: TGCGCCAGCAGTGCACGACAGGGGCTGAACACTGAAGCTTTCTTT
CDR3: CASSARQGLNTEAFF

V: TRBV10-3
D: -
J: TRBJ2-7
DNA: TGTGCCATCATCCGGAGGTACTTC
CDR3: CAIIRRYF

V: TRBV5-1
D: TRBD2
J: TRBJ2-3
DNA: TGCGCCAGCAGCTACGGACTAGCGGGACCCGGCCCCACAGATACGCAGTATTTT
CDR3: CASSYGLAGPGPTDTQYF

V: TRBV27
D: TRBD1
J: TRBJ2-3
DNA: TGTGCCAGCAGTTTCTTAGTGGGACAGAGCACAGATACGCAGTATTTT
CDR3: CASSFLVGQSTDTQYF

V: TRBV11-2
D: TRBD2
J: TRBJ2-7
DNA: TGTGCCAGCAGGCAAGCCCCGGGACTAGCGGGGTACGAGCAGTACTTC
CDR3: CASRQAPGLAGYEQYF

V: TRBV5-6
D: -
J: TRBJ1-1
DNA: TGTGCCAGCAGCTTGGCCGTACAGGGCACTGAAGCTTTCTTT
CDR3: CASSLAVQGTEAFF

V: TRBV2
D: -
J: TRBJ1-3
DNA: TGTGCCAGCTCCAGGGGCAGCTCTGGAAACACCATATATTTT
CDR3: CASSRGSSGNTIYF

V: TRBV5-1
D: TRBD2
J: TRBJ2-1
DNA: TGCGCCAGCAGCTTCCCTACTAGCGGGAGGGTTAATGAGCAGTTCTTC
CDR3: CASSFPTSGRVNEQFF

V: TRBV11-2
D: TRBD1
J: TRBJ1-1
DNA: TGTGCCAGCAGCTCAACCCCGACAGGGGAGAGGGCTTTCTTT
CDR3: CASSSTPTGERAFF

V: TRBV28
D: -
J: TRBJ1-2
DNA: TGTGCCAGCACTCGAGCGGGGGGCTATGGCTACACCTTC
CDR3: CASTRAGGYGYTF

V: TRBV7-9
D: -
J: TRBJ1-1
DNA: TGTGCCAGCAGCTTAGGGGCCCTTGGGAGGGCCGAAGCTTTCTTT
CDR3: CASSLGALGRAEAFF

V: TRBV6-1
D: TRBD2
J: TRBJ2-7
DNA: TGTGCCAGCAGTGAAAGTTTCTTGTTGGCTAGCGGGAGATACGAGCAGTACTTC
CDR3: CASSESFLLASGRYEQYF